One sample yielded the 11 T cell receptor beta chains listed below, sequenced in a study of T cells in Graves' hyperthyroidism and ophthalmopathy. It was RNA transcripts that yielded the amplified TCR beta CDR3 regions. HTBI primers drove first-round RT-PCR of the TCR CDR3. TCRdb processed the multiplex PCR reads anew with MiXCR; each CDR3 protein has one entry. The sample carries 300,000 to 400,000 distinct CDR3 sequences, about 21% recorded once. The sequencing sample was made of blood. The receptors here all came from a woman between 45 and 60 years old with Graves' hyperthyroidism.

The rearrangement links TRBV12-5 to TRBJ2-5, with D uncertain. This CDR3 has 13 residues. Germline V lookup: CDR1 LGHNT, CDR2 FRNRAP. V was clipped by 5 bases and J by 4 bases, with 11 bases between them. The CDR3 sequence: CASGLPGGETQYF. The CDR3, as DNA: TGTGCTAGTGGTCTTCCCGGTGGAGAGACCCAGTACTTC.

This clonotype was seen more than once but under ten times. This chain connects TRBV12-3 or TRBV12-4 to TRBJ2-1; 9 bases are a match to TRBD1. J was trimmed by 7 bases and V by 2 bases; bases with no gene match: 6. There are 15 residues in the CDR3. The CDR3: CASSLKTGGRNEQFF. Written as DNA, the CDR3 is TGTGCCAGCAGTTTAAAGACAGGGGGGAGGAATGAGCAGTTCTTC.

This clonotype occurred a few times. This chain connects TRBV6-4 to TRBJ2-7, with no clear D. The CDR3 totals 14 residues. Trimming took 7 bases from V and 5 from J, leaving 18 bases between them. Looked up from germline, CDR1 is MRHNA and CDR2 is SNTAGT. CDR3: CASKRSIKKDEQYF. The CDR3 nucleotides are TGTGCCAGCAAAAGAAGCATAAAGAAGGACGAGCAGTACTTC.

Ten or more counts support this clonotype. The rearrangement uses TRBV7-3 and TRBJ2-3, with D possibly called TRBD1 or TRBD2 (5 bases each). Germline V CDR1 and CDR2: SGHTA, FQGTGA. This CDR3 is built from 16 residues. Trimming left V 5 bases short and J 3 bases short, with 18 bases between. The CDR3 loop is CASSPKPGRTTDTQYF. CDR3 DNA sequence: TGTGCCAGCAGCCCCAAACCGGGACGGACAACAGATACGCAGTATTTT.

V is TRBV11-2 and J is TRBJ2-3; no clear D. Germline CDR1 is SGHAT and CDR2 is FQNNGV. V lost 2 bases to trimming and J lost 8 bases, with 11 bases between them. This CDR3 is 13 amino acids long. For the CDR3, the DNA is TGTGCCAGCAGCTTAATTGGGTTGGGTACGCAGTATTTT. Its protein is CASSLIGLGTQYF.

The gene calls are TRBV12-3 or TRBV12-4 and TRBJ1-4; a weak D match, TRBD1 (6 bases). This CDR3 region has 15 residues. Trimming left V 5 bases short and J 0 bases short, with 10 bases between. As DNA, the CDR3 is TGTGCCAGCAGTAATTACAGGGCAACTAATGAAAAACTGTTTTTT. This codes for CASSNYRATNEKLFF.

This clonotype was seen repeatedly, ten times or more. CDR3 DNA: TGCAGTGCTAGAGATCAATTCGGCCCGAGCTCCTACAATGAGCAGTTCTTC. Protein product: CSARDQFGPSSYNEQFF. J is TRBJ2-1 and V is TRBV20-1; D is ambiguous. V was cut by 0 bases and J by 0 bases, with 15 bases left in between. There are 17 residues in the CDR3. Germline CDR1 and CDR2: DFQATT and SNEGSKA (reference sequence).

This clonotype was picked up many times. The chain couples TRBV5-1 to TRBJ1-1; D possibly corresponds to TRBD1 (5 bases). CDR1 is SGHRS and CDR2 is YFSETQ in the germline V gene. V gave up 4 bases and J gave up 4 bases, with 17 bases separating them. The CDR3 has 15 residues. CDR3 DNA: TGCGCCAGCAGCGGACAAGCGGGTGAGGGCACTGAAGCTTTCTTT. This sequence encodes CASSGQAGEGTEAFF. The variable domain in full, with the rest retrieved from reference TRBV5-1 and TRBJ1-1, is KAGVTQTPRYLIKTRGQQVTLSCSPISGHRSVSWYQQTPGQGLQFLFEYFSETQRNKGNFPGRFSGRQFSNSRSEMNVSTLELGDSALYLCASSGQAGEGTEAFFGQGTRLTVV.

This chain connects TRBV10-2 to TRBJ2-3, with 10 positions matching TRBD2. Germline V gene sequence: CDR1 WSHSY, CDR2 SAAADI. This CDR3 comprises 15 residues. V shed 5 bases, J shed 3 bases, and the junction held 5 bases outside the gene matches. The CDR3 nucleotides read TGCGCCAGCAGTATGACTAGCGGGCAAACAGATACGCAGTATTTT. Amino acid sequence: CASSMTSGQTDTQYF.

This clonotype was seen only once. A much larger clone lies a single base off, so this may be a read error. The chain uses TRBV6-2 or TRBV6-3 and TRBJ2-7; tentative D call: TRBD1 (5 bases). Germline CDR1 MNHEY, CDR2 SVGEGT. The CDR3 extends over 15 amino acids. The germline V and J ends were trimmed by 5 bases and 7 bases, with 21 bases remaining between them. CDR3 protein: CASSARFGAYNEQYF. The CDR3 coding sequence is TGTGCCAGCAGTGCGCGGTTTGGGGCTTACAATGAGCAGTACTTC.

As for this clonotype: A much larger clone is a single base away; this may be a read error. The gene calls are TRBV29-1 and TRBJ2-1; D unclear. Germline assignment: CDR1 SQVTM and CDR2 ANQGSEA. The CDR3 extends over 12 amino acids. CDR3 in DNA: TGCAGCGTAATGCGGTCATTCGATGAGCAGTCCTTC. It translates to CSVMRSFDEQSF.